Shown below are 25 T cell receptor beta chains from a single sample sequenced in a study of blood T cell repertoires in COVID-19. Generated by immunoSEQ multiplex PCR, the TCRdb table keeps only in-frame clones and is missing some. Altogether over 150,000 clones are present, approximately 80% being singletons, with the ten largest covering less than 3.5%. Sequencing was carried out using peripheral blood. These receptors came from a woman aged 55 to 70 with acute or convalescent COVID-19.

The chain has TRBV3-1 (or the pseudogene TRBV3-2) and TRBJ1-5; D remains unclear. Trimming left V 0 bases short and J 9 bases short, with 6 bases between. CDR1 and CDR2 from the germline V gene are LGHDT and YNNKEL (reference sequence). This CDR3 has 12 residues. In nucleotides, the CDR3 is TGTGCCAGCAGCCAAGAACATGGGCCCCAGCATTTT. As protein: CASSQEHGPQHF.

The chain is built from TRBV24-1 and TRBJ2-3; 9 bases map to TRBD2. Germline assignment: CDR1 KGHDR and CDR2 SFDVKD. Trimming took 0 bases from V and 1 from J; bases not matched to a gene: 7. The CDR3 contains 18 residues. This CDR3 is CATSDLQYSGGGTDTQYF. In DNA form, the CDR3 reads TGTGCCACCAGTGATTTGCAGTATAGCGGGGGCGGCACAGATACGCAGTATTTT.

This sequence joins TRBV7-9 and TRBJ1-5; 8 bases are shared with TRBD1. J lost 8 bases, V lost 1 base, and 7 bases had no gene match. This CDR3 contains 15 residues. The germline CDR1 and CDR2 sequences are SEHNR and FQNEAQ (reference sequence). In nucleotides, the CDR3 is TGTGCCAGCAGCTTAGGGGGACAGGCGTTGGAGCCCCAGCATTTT. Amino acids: CASSLGGQALEPQHF.

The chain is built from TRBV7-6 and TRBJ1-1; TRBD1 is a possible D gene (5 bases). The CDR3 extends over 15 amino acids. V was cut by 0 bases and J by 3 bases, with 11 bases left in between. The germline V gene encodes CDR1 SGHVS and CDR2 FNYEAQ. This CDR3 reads CASSLAPREDTEAFF. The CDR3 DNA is TGTGCCAGCAGCTTAGCGCCCAGGGAGGACACTGAAGCTTTCTTT.

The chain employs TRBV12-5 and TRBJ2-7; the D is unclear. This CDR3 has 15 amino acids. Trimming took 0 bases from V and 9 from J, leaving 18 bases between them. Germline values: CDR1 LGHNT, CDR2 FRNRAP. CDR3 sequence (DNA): TGTGCTAGTGGTTTGGTGGGTCCGGGTAGTCTAGTGCAGTACTTC. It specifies CASGLVGPGSLVQYF.

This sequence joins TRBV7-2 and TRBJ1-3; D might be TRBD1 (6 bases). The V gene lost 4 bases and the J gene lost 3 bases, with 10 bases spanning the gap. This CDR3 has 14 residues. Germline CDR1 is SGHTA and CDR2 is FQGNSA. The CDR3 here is CASSSQGFGNTIYF. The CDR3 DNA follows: TGTGCCAGCAGCTCACAGGGTTTTGGAAACACCATATATTTT.

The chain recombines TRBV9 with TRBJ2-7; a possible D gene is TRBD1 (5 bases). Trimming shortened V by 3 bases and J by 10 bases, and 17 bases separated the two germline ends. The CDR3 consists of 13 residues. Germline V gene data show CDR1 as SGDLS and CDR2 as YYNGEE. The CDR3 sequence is CASSADPQGKQYF. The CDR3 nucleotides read TGTGCCAGCAGCGCGGACCCTCAGGGAAAACAGTACTTC.

The CDR3 DNA is TGTGCCAGCAGCCCGGGACTAGCGGGGGGCCCGAACACCGGGGAGCTGTTTTTT. It is translated as CASSPGLAGGPNTGELFF. The chain has TRBV7-9 and TRBJ2-2; 15 nucleotides line up with TRBD2. J was trimmed by 0 bases and V by 5 bases; bases with no gene match: 4. From germline, CDR1 is SEHNR and CDR2 FQNEAQ (reference sequence). CDR3 length: 18 amino acids.

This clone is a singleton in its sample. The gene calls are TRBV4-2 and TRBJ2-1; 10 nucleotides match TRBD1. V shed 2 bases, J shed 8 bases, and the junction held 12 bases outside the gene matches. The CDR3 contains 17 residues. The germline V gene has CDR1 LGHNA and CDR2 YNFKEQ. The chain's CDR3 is CASSQRPGTGAGDEQFF. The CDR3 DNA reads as TGTGCCAGCAGCCAAAGACCCGGGACAGGGGCGGGGGATGAGCAGTTCTTC.

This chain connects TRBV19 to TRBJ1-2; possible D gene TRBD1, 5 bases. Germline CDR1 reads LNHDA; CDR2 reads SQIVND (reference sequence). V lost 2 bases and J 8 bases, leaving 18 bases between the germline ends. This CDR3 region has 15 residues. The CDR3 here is CASSISLGHITGYTF. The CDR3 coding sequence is TGTGCCAGTAGTATATCCTTAGGACATATCACGGGCTACACCTTC.

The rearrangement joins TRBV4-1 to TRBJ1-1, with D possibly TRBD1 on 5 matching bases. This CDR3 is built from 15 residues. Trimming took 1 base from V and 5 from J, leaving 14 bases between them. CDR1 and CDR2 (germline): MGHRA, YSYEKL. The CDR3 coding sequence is TGCGCCAGCAGCCAAGGGTCAGGGATGGGGACTGAAGCTTTCTTT. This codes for CASSQGSGMGTEAFF.

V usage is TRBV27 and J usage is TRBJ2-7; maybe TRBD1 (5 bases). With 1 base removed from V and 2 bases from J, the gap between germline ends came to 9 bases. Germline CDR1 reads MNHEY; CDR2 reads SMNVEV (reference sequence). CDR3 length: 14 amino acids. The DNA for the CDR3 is TGTGCCAGCAGTTTATGGTCAGGGACCTACGAGCAGTACTTC. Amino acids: CASSLWSGTYEQYF.

CDR3 in amino acids: CASVRGGYQPQHF. The CDR3 DNA reads TGTGCCAGTGTAAGAGGGGGTTACCAGCCCCAGCATTTT. J is TRBJ1-5 and V is TRBV19; a possible D gene is TRBD1 (6 bases). Germline V gives CDR1 LNHDA, CDR2 SQIVND (reference sequence). This CDR3 comprises 13 residues. V lost 8 bases, J lost 7 bases, and 15 bases lay in between.

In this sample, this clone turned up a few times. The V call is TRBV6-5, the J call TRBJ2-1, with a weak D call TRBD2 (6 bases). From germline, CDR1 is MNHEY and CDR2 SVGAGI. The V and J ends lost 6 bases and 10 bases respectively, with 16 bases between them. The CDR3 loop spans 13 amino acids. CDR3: CASRLDARGEQFF. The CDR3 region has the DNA TGTGCCAGCAGACTAGATGCCCGGGGGGAGCAGTTCTTC.

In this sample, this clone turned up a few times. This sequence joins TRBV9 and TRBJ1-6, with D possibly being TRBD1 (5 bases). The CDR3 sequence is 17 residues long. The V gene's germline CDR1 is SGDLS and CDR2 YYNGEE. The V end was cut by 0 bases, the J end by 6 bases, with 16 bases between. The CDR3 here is CASSVGSGLGGNSPLHF. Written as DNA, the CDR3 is TGTGCCAGCAGCGTAGGGAGCGGGTTGGGGGGTAATTCACCCCTCCACTTT. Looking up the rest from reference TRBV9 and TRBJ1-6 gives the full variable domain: DSGVTQTPKHLITATGQRVTLRCSPRSGDLSVYWYQQSLDQGLQFLIQYYNGEERAKGNILERFSAQQFPDLHSELNLSSLELGDSALYFCASSVGSGLGGNSPLHFGNGTRLTVT.

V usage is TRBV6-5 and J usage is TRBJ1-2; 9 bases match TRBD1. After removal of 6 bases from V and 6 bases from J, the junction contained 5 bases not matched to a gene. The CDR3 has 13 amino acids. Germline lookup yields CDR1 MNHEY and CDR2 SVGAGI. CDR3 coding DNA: TGTGCCAGCAGCCGGACAGGGGAGGATGGCTACACCTTC. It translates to CASSRTGEDGYTF.

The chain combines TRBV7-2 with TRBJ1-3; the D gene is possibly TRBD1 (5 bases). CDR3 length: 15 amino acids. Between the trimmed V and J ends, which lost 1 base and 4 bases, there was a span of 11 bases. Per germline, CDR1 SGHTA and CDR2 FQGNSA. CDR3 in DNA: TGTGCCAGCAGCTTAGTAGGGGTGGAAGGAAACACCATATATTTT. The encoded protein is CASSLVGVEGNTIYF.

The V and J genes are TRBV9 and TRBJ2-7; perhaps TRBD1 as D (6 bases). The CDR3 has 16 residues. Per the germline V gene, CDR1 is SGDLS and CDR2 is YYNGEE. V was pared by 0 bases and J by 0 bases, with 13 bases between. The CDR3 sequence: CASSVEGGQSSYEQYF. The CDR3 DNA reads TGTGCCAGCAGCGTAGAAGGGGGACAAAGCTCCTACGAGCAGTACTTC. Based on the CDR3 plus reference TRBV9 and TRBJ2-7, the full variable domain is DSGVTQTPKHLITATGQRVTLRCSPRSGDLSVYWYQQSLDQGLQFLIQYYNGEERAKGNILERFSAQQFPDLHSELNLSSLELGDSALYFCASSVEGGQSSYEQYFGPGTRLTVT.

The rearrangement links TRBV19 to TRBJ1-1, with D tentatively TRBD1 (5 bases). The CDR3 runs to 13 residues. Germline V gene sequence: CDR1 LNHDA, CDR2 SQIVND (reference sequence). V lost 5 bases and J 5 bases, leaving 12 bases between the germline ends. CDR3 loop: CASSAGRATEAFF. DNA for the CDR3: TGTGCCAGTAGTGCGGGACGGGCAACTGAAGCTTTCTTT. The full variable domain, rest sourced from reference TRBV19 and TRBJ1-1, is DGGITQSPKYLFRKEGQNVTLSCEQNLNHDAMYWYRQDPGQGLRLIYYSQIVNDFQKGDIAEGYSVSREKKESFPLTVTSAQKNPTAFYLCASSAGRATEAFFGQGTRLTVV.

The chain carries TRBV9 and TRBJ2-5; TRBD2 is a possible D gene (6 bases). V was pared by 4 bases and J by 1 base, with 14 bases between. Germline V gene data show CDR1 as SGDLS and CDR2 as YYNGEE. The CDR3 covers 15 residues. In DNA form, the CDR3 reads TGTGCCAGCAGCCCCCACGGGACTCCCCAAGAGACCCAGTACTTC. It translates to CASSPHGTPQETQYF. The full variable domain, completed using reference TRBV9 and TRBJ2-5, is DSGVTQTPKHLITATGQRVTLRCSPRSGDLSVYWYQQSLDQGLQFLIQYYNGEERAKGNILERFSAQQFPDLHSELNLSSLELGDSALYFCASSPHGTPQETQYFGPGTRLLVL.

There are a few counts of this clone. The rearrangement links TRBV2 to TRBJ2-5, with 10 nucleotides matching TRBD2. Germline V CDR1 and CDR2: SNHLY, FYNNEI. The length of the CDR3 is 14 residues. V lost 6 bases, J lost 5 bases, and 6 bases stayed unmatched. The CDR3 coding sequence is TGTGCCAGCAGGATTCTAGCGGGGGCTGAGACCCAGTACTTC. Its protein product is CASRILAGAETQYF.

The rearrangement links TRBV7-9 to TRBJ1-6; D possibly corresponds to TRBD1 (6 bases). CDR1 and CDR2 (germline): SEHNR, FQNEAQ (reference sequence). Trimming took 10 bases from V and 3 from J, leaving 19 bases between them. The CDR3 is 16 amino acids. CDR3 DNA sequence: TGTGCCATCGAGCTTCTCCAGGACAGCTATAATTCACCCCTCCACTTT. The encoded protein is CAIELLQDSYNSPLHF.

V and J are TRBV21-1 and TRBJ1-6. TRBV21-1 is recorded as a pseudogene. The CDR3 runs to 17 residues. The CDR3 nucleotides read TGTGCCAGCAGCAACCTAGGACGGGGGGCGGCCCTAGCACCCCTCCACTTT. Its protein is CASSNLGRGAALAPLHF.

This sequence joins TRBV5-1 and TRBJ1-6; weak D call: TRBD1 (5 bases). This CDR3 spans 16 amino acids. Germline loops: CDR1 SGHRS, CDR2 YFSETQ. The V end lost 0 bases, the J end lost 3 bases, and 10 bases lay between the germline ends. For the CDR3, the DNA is TGCGCCAGCAGCTTGGCCCAGGGACTCTATAATTCACCCCTCCACTTT. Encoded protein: CASSLAQGLYNSPLHF. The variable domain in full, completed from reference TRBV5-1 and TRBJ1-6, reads KAGVTQTPRYLIKTRGQQVTLSCSPISGHRSVSWYQQTPGQGLQFLFEYFSETQRNKGNFPGRFSGRQFSNSRSEMNVSTLELGDSALYLCASSLAQGLYNSPLHFGNGTRLTVT.

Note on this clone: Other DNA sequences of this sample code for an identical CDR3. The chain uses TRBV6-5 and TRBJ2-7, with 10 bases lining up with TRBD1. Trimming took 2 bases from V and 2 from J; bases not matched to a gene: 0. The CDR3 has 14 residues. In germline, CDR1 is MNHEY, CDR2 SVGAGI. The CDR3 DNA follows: TGTGCCAGCAGTTACGACAGGGGGCCCTACGAGCAGTACTTC. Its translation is CASSYDRGPYEQYF.